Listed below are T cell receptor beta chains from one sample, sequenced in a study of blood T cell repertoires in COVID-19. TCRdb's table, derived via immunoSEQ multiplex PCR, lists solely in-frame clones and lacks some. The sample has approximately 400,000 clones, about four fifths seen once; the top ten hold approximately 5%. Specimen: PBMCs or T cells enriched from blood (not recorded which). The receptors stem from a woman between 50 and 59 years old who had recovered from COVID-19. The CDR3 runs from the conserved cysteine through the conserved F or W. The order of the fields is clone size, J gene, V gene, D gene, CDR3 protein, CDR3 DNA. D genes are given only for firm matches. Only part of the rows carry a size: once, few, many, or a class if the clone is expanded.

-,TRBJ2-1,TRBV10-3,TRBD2,CAISDIAGGGHEQFF,TGTGCCATCAGCGATATAGCGGGAGGTGGCCATGAGCAGTTCTTC
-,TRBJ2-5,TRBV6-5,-,CASSYSGARSETQYF,TGTGCCAGCAGTTACTCGGGGGCGAGGTCGGAGACCCAGTACTTC
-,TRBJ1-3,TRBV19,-,CASSRPSGSGNTIYF,TGTGCCAGTAGTAGGCCCTCGGGTTCTGGAAACACCATATATTTT
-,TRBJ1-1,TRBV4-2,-,CASSPGDGGDYMMAFF,TGTGCCAGCAGCCCGGGTGATGGGGGGGACTATATGATGGCTTTCTTT
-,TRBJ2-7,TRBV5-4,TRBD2,CASSASGGTYEQYF,TGTGCCAGCAGCGCTAGCGGGGGGACCTACGAGCAGTACTTC
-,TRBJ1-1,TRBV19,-,CASSIYGGNTEAFF,TGTGCCAGTAGTATATACGGGGGGAACACTGAAGCTTTCTTT
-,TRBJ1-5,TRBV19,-,CASSNPTQGTSNQPQHF,TGTGCCAGTAGTAACCCCACTCAGGGTACGAGCAATCAGCCCCAGCATTTT
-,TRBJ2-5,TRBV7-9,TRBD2,CASSLGLVKETQYF,TGTGCCAGCAGCCTAGGACTAGTGAAGGAGACCCAGTACTTC
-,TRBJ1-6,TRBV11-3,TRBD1,CASSLGQGPSPLHF,TGTGCCAGCAGCCTCGGACAGGGCCCTTCACCCCTCCACTTT
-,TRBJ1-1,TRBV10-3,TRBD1,CAIRDPGTGYTEAFF,TGTGCCATCCGGGACCCCGGGACAGGGTACACTGAAGCTTTCTTT
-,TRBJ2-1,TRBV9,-,CASSVEQGPYNEQFF,TGTGCCAGCAGCGTAGAACAGGGACCCTACAATGAGCAGTTCTTC
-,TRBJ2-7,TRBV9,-,CASSELGAASGEQYF,TGTGCCAGCAGCGAACTGGGAGCGGCATCGGGGGAGCAGTACTTC
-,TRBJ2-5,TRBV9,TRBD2,CASSVGPAGDVWETQYF,TGTGCCAGCAGCGTAGGCCCAGCGGGGGATGTTTGGGAGACCCAGTACTTC
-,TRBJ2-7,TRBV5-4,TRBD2,CASSSGLAGGPPYEQYF,TGTGCCAGCAGTTCCGGACTAGCGGGGGGGCCGCCCTACGAGCAGTACTTC
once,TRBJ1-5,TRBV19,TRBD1,CASSIRLLDRAGQPQHF,TGTGCCAGTAGTATTAGGCTTTTGGACAGGGCAGGTCAGCCCCAGCATTTT
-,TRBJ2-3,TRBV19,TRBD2,CASSILAGGPTDTDTQYF,TGTGCCAGTAGTATCCTAGCGGGAGGGCCAACTGACACAGATACGCAGTATTTT
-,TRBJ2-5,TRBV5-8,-,CASSSRGNQETQYF,TGTGCCAGCAGTTCCCGGGGTAACCAAGAGACCCAGTACTTC
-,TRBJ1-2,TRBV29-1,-,CSVRPGSGAYGYTF,TGCAGCGTTAGACCCGGGTCCGGAGCTTATGGCTACACCTTC
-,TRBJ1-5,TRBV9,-,CASSSSGTTDQPQHF,TGTGCCAGCAGCTCCTCCGGGACTACGGATCAGCCCCAGCATTTT
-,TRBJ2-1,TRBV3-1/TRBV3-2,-,CASSQDPAVYNEQFF,TGTGCCAGCAGCCAAGATCCGGCGGTTTACAATGAGCAGTTCTTC
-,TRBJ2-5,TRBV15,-,CATSINQGSETQYF,TGTGCCACCAGCATTAATCAGGGGAGCGAGACCCAGTACTTC
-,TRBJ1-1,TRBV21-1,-,CASSPVGDCLTNTEAFF,TGTGCCAGCAGCCCCGTGGGGGACTGTCTTACCAACACTGAAGCTTTCTTT
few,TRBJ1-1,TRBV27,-,CASSYTRRGVNTEAFF,TGTGCCAGCAGTTATACCCGGCGGGGGGTGAACACTGAAGCTTTCTTT
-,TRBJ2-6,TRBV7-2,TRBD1,CASSTRTGNSGANVLTF,TGTGCCAGCAGCACGAGGACAGGGAACTCTGGGGCCAACGTCCTGACTTTC
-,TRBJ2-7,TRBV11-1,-,CASSLVLTEKYEQYF,TGTGCCAGCAGCTTAGTCTTGACAGAGAAATACGAGCAGTACTTC
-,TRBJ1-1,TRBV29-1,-,CSFSPFTGTEAFF,TGCAGCTTTTCCCCGTTCACCGGCACTGAAGCTTTCTTT
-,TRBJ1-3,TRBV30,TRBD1,CAWTGQGLDTIYF,TGTGCCTGGACAGGACAGGGTCTGGACACCATATATTTT
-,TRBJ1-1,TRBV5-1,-,CASSPGSTGKGTEAFF,TGCGCCAGCAGCCCTGGATCAACAGGGAAGGGCACTGAAGCTTTCTTT
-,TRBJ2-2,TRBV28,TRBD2,CASSLRGGAGGELFF,TGTGCCAGCAGTTTGCGCGGGGGGGCCGGCGGGGAGCTGTTTTTT
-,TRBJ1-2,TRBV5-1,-,CASSPHATGLGYTF,TGCGCCAGCAGCCCACATGCCACAGGGCTCGGCTACACCTTC
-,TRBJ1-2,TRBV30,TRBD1,CASATGDYGYTF,TGTGCCTCAGCGACAGGGGACTATGGCTACACCTTC
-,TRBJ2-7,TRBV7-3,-,CASSSTYRDEQYF,TGTGCCAGCAGCTCCACCTACAGGGACGAGCAGTACTTC
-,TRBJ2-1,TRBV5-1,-,CASSLAGAGEQFF,TGCGCCAGCAGCTTAGCCGGAGCGGGTGAGCAGTTCTTC
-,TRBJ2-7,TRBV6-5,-,CASSTGPYEQYF,TGTGCCAGCAGTACAGGACCCTACGAGCAGTACTTC
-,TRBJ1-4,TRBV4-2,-,CASSQETPTAGEKLFF,TGTGCCAGCAGCCAAGAAACCCCTACGGCGGGTGAAAAACTGTTTTTT
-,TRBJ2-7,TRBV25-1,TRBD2,CASSWGGNYEQYF,TGTGCCAGCAGTTGGGGGGGAAACTACGAGCAGTACTTC
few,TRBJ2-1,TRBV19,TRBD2,CASSRAGGGGYNEQFF,TGTGCCAGTAGCCGAGCGGGAGGGGGGGGCTACAATGAGCAGTTCTTC
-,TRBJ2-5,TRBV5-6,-,CASSLSAGRKTQYF,TGTGCCAGCAGCTTGTCGGCAGGGAGGAAGACCCAGTACTTC
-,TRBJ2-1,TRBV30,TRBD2,CAWSRLAGAYDEQFF,TGTGCCTGGAGTAGGCTAGCGGGGGCCTACGATGAGCAGTTCTTC
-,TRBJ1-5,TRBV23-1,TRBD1,CASGRTGAHCYSNQPQHF,TGCGCCAGTGGACGAACAGGGGCCCACTGCTATAGCAATCAGCCCCAGCATTTT